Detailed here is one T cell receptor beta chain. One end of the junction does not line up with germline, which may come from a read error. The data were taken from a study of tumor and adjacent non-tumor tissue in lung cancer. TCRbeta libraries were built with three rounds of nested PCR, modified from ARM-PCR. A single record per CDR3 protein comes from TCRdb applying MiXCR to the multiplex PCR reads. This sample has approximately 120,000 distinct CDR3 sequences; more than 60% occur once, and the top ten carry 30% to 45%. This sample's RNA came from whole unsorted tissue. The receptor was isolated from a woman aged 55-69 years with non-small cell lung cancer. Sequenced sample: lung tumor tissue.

The CDR3, as DNA: TGTGCCGGCAGTTTAGGAAAGAGGGACAGCTACACCTTC. Amino acid sequence: CAGSLGKRDSYTF. The rearrangement uses TRBV28 and TRBJ1-2, with D possibly TRBD1 on 6 matching bases. Germline lookup yields CDR1 MDHEN and CDR2 SYDVKM. This CDR3 comprises 13 residues.